The present entry profiles one T cell receptor beta chain with its context. Its target is not known. The data are from a study of cytomegalovirus exposure and HLA in healthy donors. Looked up from germline, CDR1 is SQVTM and CDR2 is ANQGSEA. V lost 7 bases, J lost 5 bases, and 16 bases stayed unmatched. The CDR3 spans 15 residues. The PCR was carried out with 60 Vbeta primers and 13 Jbeta primers. Data came from immunoSEQ multiplex PCR; TCRdb stores just in-frame clones and leaves some out. The table has roughly 99,000 clones, about 74% seen once. Study-level points and caveats: Follow-up analysis found HLA locus-dependent TCR association rates, highest for DRB1 and lowest for HLA-C. Relative to the approximately 700-donor mean, N-insertions were reportedly fewer in an Asian-associated ancestry cluster in a later analysis. Earlier analysis found most TCR beta V segments productive about 87% or about 30% of the time. Researchers reported that a few CMV-associated chains were confirmed in vitro as CMV antigen-specific.

The chain couples TRBV29-1 to TRBJ2-5; the match to TRBD2 covers 7 bases. The sequencing input was PBMCs. The clonotype was recovered from a man aged 55 to 70 in good health and CMV-seropositive. The CDR3 here is CSADRGASGGETQYF. DNA of the CDR3: TGCAGCGCCGATAGGGGTGCTAGCGGAGGGGAGACCCAGTACTTC.